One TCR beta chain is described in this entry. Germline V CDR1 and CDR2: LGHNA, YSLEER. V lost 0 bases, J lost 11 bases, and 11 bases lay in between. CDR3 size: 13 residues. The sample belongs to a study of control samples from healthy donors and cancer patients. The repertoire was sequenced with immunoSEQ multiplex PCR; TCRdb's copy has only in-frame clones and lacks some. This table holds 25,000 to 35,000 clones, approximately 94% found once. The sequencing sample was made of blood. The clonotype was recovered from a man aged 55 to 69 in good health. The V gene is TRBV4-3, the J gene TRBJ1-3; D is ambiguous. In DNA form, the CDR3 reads TGCGCCAGCAGCCAAGATCCCTCTTTGCCCATATATTTT. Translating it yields CASSQDPSLPIYF.